These T cell receptor beta chains were read from a single sample in a study of T cell responses to AZD1222 COVID-19 vaccine. TCRdb keeps only in-frame clones here, not all; method: immunoSEQ multiplex PCR. The sample holds some 120,000 clones, 80% to 90% seen once. The specimen was peripheral blood, collected on day 0 of AZD1222 vaccination. The receptors here all came from an adult in good health. CDR3s include the opening cysteine and the closing phenylalanine or tryptophan. D genes are given only for firm matches. The size field is filled for only some rows; it gives once, few, many or a size class.

V gene	clone size	D gene	J gene	CDR3 DNA	CDR3 protein
TRBV28	-	TRBD1	TRBJ2-4	TGTGCCAGCAGTTCGTGGGGGACAGTAGCCAAAAACATTCAGTACTTC	CASSSWGTVAKNIQYF
TRBV27	-	-	TRBJ2-5	TGTGCCAGCAGTTTCTTAAGAGGGGAGACCCAGTACTTC	CASSFLRGETQYF
TRBV5-1	-	TRBD1	TRBJ1-1	TGCGCCAGCTACTATACTACGGGACAGGGAAACACTGAAGCTTTCTTT	CASYYTTGQGNTEAFF
TRBV29-1	-	-	TRBJ1-2	TGCAGCGTTCAAAGGGGCAACTATGGCTACACCTTC	CSVQRGNYGYTF
TRBV7-9	-	-	TRBJ1-4	TGTGCCAGCAGCTCTATGAGAGAGACTAATGAAAAACTGTTTTTT	CASSSMRETNEKLFF
TRBV7-2	-	-	TRBJ1-2	TGTGCCAGCAGCTTAACACATACTGATGGCTACACCTTC	CASSLTHTDGYTF
TRBV7-8	few	-	TRBJ1-5	TGTGCCAGCAGCTTAGGGGGCAGCCTTAATCAGCCCCAGCATTTT	CASSLGGSLNQPQHF
TRBV6-6	-	-	TRBJ2-5	TGTGCCAGCACCGGAGGGGGGACCCAGTACTTC	CASTGGGTQYF
TRBV9	-	TRBD1	TRBJ1-4	TGTGCCAGCAGCCCGAGACAGGGGGCTCGTGAAAAACTGTTTTTT	CASSPRQGAREKLFF
TRBV6-5	-	-	TRBJ1-2	TGTGCCAGCACAAAGGGTCCGGGCGGCTACACCTTC	CASTKGPGGYTF
TRBV7-9	few	-	TRBJ1-1	TGTGCCAGCAGCTTTTATCGTGGAACACGGGGCACTGAAGCTTTCTTT	CASSFYRGTRGTEAFF
TRBV5-6	-	TRBD1	TRBJ1-5	TGTGCCAGCAGCCCCTCGGGACAGGGCAATCAGCCCCAGCATTTT	CASSPSGQGNQPQHF
TRBV7-8	-	-	TRBJ2-5	TGTGCCAGCAGCCGACGGGCCAACAGGGAGACCCAGTACTTC	CASSRRANRETQYF
TRBV11-1	-	TRBD1	TRBJ2-1	TGTGCCAGCAGCTTAGGACAGGGGGCACGAGAGCAGTTCTTC	CASSLGQGAREQFF
TRBV6-5	-	-	TRBJ1-2	TGTGCCAGCAGTTACAGAGGACTCTCTAACTATGGCTACACCTTC	CASSYRGLSNYGYTF
TRBV19	-	TRBD1	TRBJ1-1	TGTGCCAGTAGTATGGACAGGGGGCTGGTGGACACTGAAGCTTTCTTT	CASSMDRGLVDTEAFF
TRBV5-8	few	TRBD1	TRBJ1-5	TGTGCCAGCAGCTGGGACAGACACTCGGGGAATCAGCCCCAGCATTTT	CASSWDRHSGNQPQHF
TRBV9	-	TRBD1	TRBJ1-2	TGTGCCAGCAGCGCCGACAGGGGGTACTATGGCTACACCTTC	CASSADRGYYGYTF
TRBV27	-	TRBD1	TRBJ2-4	TGTGCCAGCAGTTCGACAGGGGAAAAAAACATTCAGTACTTC	CASSSTGEKNIQYF
TRBV6-2/TRBV6-3	-	-	TRBJ2-7	TGTGCCAGCAGTTACTCGATCAGGGAGCACCAATCCTACGAGCAGTACTTC	CASSYSIREHQSYEQYF
TRBV11-3	-	-	TRBJ1-3	TGTGCCAGCAGCTTACAGGGGATCTCTGGAAACACCATATATTTT	CASSLQGISGNTIYF
TRBV19	-	-	TRBJ2-1	TGTGCCAGTAGTTACGGCCCAAGCTCCTACAATGAGCAGTTCTTC	CASSYGPSSYNEQFF
TRBV4-1	once	-	TRBJ1-6	TGCGCCAGCAGCCAAGAAGATAGCGCAGCTAATTCACCCCTCCACTTT	CASSQEDSAANSPLHF
TRBV11-1	-	-	TRBJ1-6	TGTGCCAGCAGCTTAAACGGTGGCCCTGATTCACCCCTCCACTTT	CASSLNGGPDSPLHF
TRBV18	-	-	TRBJ1-1	TGTGCCAGCTCACCTAGCAGTGATGGGACTGAAGCTTTCTTT	CASSPSSDGTEAFF
TRBV30	-	-	TRBJ1-5	TGTGCCTGGAGTGGATTGGCGAGCAATCAGCCCCAGCATTTT	CAWSGLASNQPQHF